This note documents a single T cell receptor (beta chain) sequence. Its antigen is undetermined. This CDR3 is built from 13 residues. Per germline, CDR1 MGHRA and CDR2 YSYEKL. V dropped 5 bases and J dropped 3 bases, with 10 bases sitting between them. The record originates from a study of T cell responses to AZD1222 COVID-19 vaccine. Broader study findings: At 160-218 and 743-854, vaccine-associated CD4 TCRs were dominant, and they spanned spike. White British donors predominated, females outnumbered males, and clonal diversity was possibly underestimated.

Using immunoSEQ multiplex PCR, the repertoire was profiled, and TCRdb retains in-frame clones only, with some absent. Of around 94,000 clones in the sample, about 88% are singletons; the top ten hold 15% to 20%. This receptor was obtained from an adult in good health. The chain carries TRBV4-1 and TRBJ1-1; TRBD1 might be the D (5 bases). The sequenced sample was peripheral blood, obtained on day 0 of AZD1222 vaccination. The CDR3 nucleotides read TGCGCCAGCAGCTTTTGGGGGGACACTGAAGCTTTCTTT. It specifies CASSFWGDTEAFF.